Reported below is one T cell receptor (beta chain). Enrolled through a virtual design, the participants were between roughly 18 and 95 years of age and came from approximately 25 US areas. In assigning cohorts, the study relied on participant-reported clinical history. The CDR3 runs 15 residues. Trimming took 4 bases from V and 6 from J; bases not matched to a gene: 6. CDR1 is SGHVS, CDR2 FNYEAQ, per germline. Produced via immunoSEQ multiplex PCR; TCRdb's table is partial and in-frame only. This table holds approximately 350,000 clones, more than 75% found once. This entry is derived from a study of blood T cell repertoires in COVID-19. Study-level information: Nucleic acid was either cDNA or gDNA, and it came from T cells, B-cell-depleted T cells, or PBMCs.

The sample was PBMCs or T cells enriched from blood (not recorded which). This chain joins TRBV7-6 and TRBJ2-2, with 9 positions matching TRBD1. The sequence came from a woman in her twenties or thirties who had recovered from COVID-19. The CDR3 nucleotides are TGTGCCAGCAGCTCCCCCAGACAGGGGGCCGGGGAGCTGTTTTTT. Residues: CASSSPRQGAGELFF.